This T cell receptor (beta chain) was recovered during a study of T cell responses to AZD1222 COVID-19 vaccine. Here immunoSEQ multiplex PCR was the method, and the copy in TCRdb shows in-frame clones only, minus some. In the table there are 110,000 or so clones, approximately 91% of which are singletons. Germline V lookup: CDR1 KGHSH, CDR2 LQKENI. V lost 0 bases and J 7 bases, leaving 10 bases between the germline ends. The CDR3 extends over 15 amino acids. A word on this clone: Its antigen is as yet unknown.

General study points: Clonal diversity may have been underestimated, and the donors were mostly white British, with more females than males. Sampling that yielded the repertoires occurred only after the peak T cell response. The study identified only six AZD1222 recipients as seropositive at baseline.

This receptor was identified in an adult in good health. The sample was peripheral blood, taken on day 0 of MenACWY control vaccination. The chain uses TRBV18 and TRBJ1-6, with a weak D call TRBD1 (6 bases). The CDR3 coding sequence is TGTGCCAGCTCACCACCACAGGGAGGAAATTCACCCCTCCACTTT. Protein product: CASSPPQGGNSPLHF.